Below are 8 T cell receptor beta chains sequenced from a single sample in a study of T cells after yellow fever vaccination. TCRdb used MiXCR to reprocess the 5' RACE reads, holding one entry per CDR3 protein. The table shows hundreds of thousands of distinct CDR3 sequences, with roughly 3.5% occurring only once. The sample here was PBMCs, taken on the day of the yellow fever booster vaccination. Source of these receptors: a man younger than 30 who received the YFV17D yellow fever vaccine.

This clonotype was recorded many times. This chain joins TRBV20-1 and TRBJ2-4; 7 bases map to TRBD2. There are 15 residues in the CDR3. The ends lost 5 bases at V and 0 bases at J; junction bases unmatched: 7. Germline V lookup: CDR1 DFQATT, CDR2 SNEGSKA (reference sequence). CDR3 in DNA: TGCAGTGCTCCCTCGGGGGGATCAGCCAAAAACATTCAGTACTTC. Translated, it gives CSAPSGGSAKNIQYF.

This clonotype came up many times. The chain couples TRBV5-6 to TRBJ2-5; weak D call: TRBD2 (6 bases). CDR3 size: 15 residues. Germline loops: CDR1 SGHDT, CDR2 YYEEEE. Trimming removed 3 bases at V and 2 bases at J, with 14 bases between. In DNA form, the CDR3 reads TGTGCCAGCAGCTCCCGGGACTGGGGACAAGAGACCCAGTACTTC. It yields the protein CASSSRDWGQETQYF.

V usage is TRBV19 and J usage is TRBJ2-4; 9 positions agree with TRBD1. Germline V gene sequence: CDR1 LNHDA, CDR2 SQIVND (reference sequence). After removal of 6 bases from V and 8 bases from J, the junction contained 8 bases not matched to a gene. The CDR3 covers 14 residues. CDR3 bases: TGTGCCAGTAGGGATCGGACAGGGGAGGACATTCAGTACTTC. Residues: CASRDRTGEDIQYF. Looking up the rest from reference TRBV19 and TRBJ2-4 gives the full variable domain: DGGITQSPKYLFRKEGQNVTLSCEQNLNHDAMYWYRQDPGQGLRLIYYSQIVNDFQKGDIAEGYSVSREKKESFPLTVTSAQKNPTAFYLCASRDRTGEDIQYFGAGTRLSVL.

Here the CDR3 reads CASRGTRGAYYGYTF. DNA of the CDR3: TGTGCCAGCAGGGGGACTCGGGGCGCTTACTATGGCTACACCTTC. The chain recombines TRBV27 with TRBJ1-2; tentative D call: TRBD1 (5 bases). CDR3 length equals 15 residues. The germline V gene has CDR1 MNHEY and CDR2 SMNVEV (reference sequence). The V and J ends lost 6 bases and 3 bases respectively, with 17 bases between them.

This clonotype was observed a few times. The CDR3 DNA sequence: TGTGCCAGCAGCCCTCAGGGGGGGAATGAGCAGTTCTTC. Its protein product is CASSPQGGNEQFF. The rearrangement uses TRBV7-2 and TRBJ2-1; either TRBD1 or TRBD2 may supply D (7 bases each). In germline, CDR1 is SGHTA, CDR2 FQGNSA. Trimming removed 5 bases at V and 7 bases at J, with 12 bases between. The CDR3 length is 13 residues.

This clonotype was detected many times. The rearrangement links TRBV11-2 to TRBJ1-1; 10 positions match TRBD1. This CDR3 is 16 amino acids long. The V and J ends lost 4 bases and 1 base, in that order; junction bases with no gene match: 6. From germline, CDR1 is SGHAT and CDR2 FQNNGV. DNA for the CDR3: TGTGCCAGCAGCTGGGGGGGGACAGGGGCGAACACTGAAGCTTTCTTT. As protein: CASSWGGTGANTEAFF.

This clonotype was observed a handful of times. The chain couples TRBV5-1 to TRBJ2-7; either TRBD1 or TRBD2 may fit D (5 bases each). The ends were cut back, 4 bases at V and 4 bases at J, with 15 bases in the middle. Germline CDR1 and CDR2: SGHRS and YFSETQ. This CDR3 region has 14 residues. As DNA, the CDR3 is TGCGCCAGCAGCCGGGACGGCTCATTTTACGAGCAGTACGTC. Its protein is CASSRDGSFYEQYV.

At least ten counts were recorded for this clonotype. The gene calls are TRBV9 and TRBJ2-3, with D possibly matching TRBD1 (5 bases). Germline assignment: CDR1 SGDLS and CDR2 YYNGEE. Trimming took 0 bases from V and 2 from J, leaving 13 bases between them. The CDR3 runs 16 residues. The CDR3 reads CASSVGGLADTDTQYF. The CDR3 bases are TGTGCCAGCAGCGTAGGGGGCTTGGCGGACACAGATACGCAGTATTTT.